This T cell receptor beta chain comes out of a study of Graves' ophthalmopathy and Graves' hyperthyroidism. Germline assignment: CDR1 SGHAT and CDR2 FQNNGV. After removal of 6 bases from V and 3 bases from J, the junction contained 6 bases not matched to a gene. The CDR3 has 14 amino acids. Broader study findings: Clonotypes were expanded in thyroid at above 0.001 frequency, and most also appeared in blood.

This clonotype has ten or more counts. Antigen unknown. Disease in donors with ophthalmopathy had moderate-to-severe activity, CAS ≥3, NOSPECS ≥4 and under 3 months' duration. The diagnosis was founded upon clinical symptoms, serum thyroxine, TRAb, thyroid ultrasound and orbital computed tomography. Investigators amplified TCR beta CDR3 regions from RNA transcripts. Scientists carried out first-round RT-PCR using HTBI primers and then a second-round multiplex PCR. A single record per CDR3 protein comes from TCRdb applying MiXCR to the multiplex PCR reads. This repertoire shows about 640,000 distinct CDR3 sequences, 35% to 45% found once; its top ten account for 3% to 3.5%.

This receptor was taken from an adult man with Graves' ophthalmopathy. Source material: peripheral blood. This chain links TRBV11-2 with TRBJ1-1; 8 bases agree with TRBD1. The CDR3 bases are TGTGCCAGCAGACAGGGACAGGCCCACACTGAAGCTTTCTTT. It yields the protein CASRQGQAHTEAFF.